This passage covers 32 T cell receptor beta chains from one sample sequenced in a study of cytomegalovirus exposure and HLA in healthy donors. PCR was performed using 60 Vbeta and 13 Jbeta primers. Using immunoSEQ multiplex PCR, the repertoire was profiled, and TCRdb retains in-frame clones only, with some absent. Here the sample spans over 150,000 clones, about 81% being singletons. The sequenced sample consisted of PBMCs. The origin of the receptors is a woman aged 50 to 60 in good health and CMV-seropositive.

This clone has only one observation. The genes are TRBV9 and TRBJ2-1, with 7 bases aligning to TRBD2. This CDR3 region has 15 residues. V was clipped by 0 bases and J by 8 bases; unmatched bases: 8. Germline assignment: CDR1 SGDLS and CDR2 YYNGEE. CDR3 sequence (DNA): TGTGCCAGCAGCGTAGAGGACTATGGGGGGGATGAGCAGTTCTTC. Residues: CASSVEDYGGDEQFF.

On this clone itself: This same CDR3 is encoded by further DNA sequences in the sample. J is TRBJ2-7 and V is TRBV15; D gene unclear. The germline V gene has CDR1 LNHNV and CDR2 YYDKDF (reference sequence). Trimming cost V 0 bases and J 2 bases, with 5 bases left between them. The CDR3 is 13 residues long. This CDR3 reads CATSRDRTYEQYF. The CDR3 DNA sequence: TGTGCCACCAGCAGAGACAGGACCTACGAGCAGTACTTC. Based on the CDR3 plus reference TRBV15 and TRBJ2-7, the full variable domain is DAMVIQNPRYQVTQFGKPVTLSCSQTLNHNVMYWYQQKSSQAPKLLFHYYDKDFNNEADTPDNFQSRRPNTSFCFLDIRSPGLGDTAMYLCATSRDRTYEQYFGPGTRLTVT.

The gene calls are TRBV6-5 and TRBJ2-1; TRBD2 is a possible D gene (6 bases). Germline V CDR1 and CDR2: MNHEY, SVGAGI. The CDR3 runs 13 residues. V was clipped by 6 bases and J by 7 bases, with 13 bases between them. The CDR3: CASSRAGQNEQFF. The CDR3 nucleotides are TGTGCCAGCAGCCGAGCGGGCCAGAATGAGCAGTTCTTC.

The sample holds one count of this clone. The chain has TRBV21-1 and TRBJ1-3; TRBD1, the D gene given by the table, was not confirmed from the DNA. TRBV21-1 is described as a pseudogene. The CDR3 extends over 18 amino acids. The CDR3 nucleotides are TGTGCCAGCAGCAAAGGGGCCGGACATCCGATGTCTGGAAACACCATATATTTT. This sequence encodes CASSKGAGHPMSGNTIYF.

DNA of the CDR3: TGTGCCAGTAGTGGGGCTACAGGGGGAAGGTCCTACGAGCAGTACTTC. It yields the protein CASSGATGGRSYEQYF. The chain is built from TRBV19 and TRBJ2-7; 8 nucleotides line up with TRBD1. Unmatched junction bases numbered 10, after V lost 5 bases and J lost 1 base. There are 16 residues in the CDR3. Germline loops: CDR1 LNHDA, CDR2 SQIVND (reference sequence).

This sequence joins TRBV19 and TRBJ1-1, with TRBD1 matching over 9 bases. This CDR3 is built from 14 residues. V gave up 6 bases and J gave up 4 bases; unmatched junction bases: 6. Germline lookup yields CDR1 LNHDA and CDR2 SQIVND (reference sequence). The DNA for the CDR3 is TGTGCCAGTAGGAAACAGGGGGCCGTCACTGAAGCTTTCTTT. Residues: CASRKQGAVTEAFF.

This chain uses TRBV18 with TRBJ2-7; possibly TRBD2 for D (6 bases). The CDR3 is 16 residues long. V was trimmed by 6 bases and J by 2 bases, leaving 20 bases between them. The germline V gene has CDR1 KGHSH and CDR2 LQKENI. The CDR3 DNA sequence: TGTGCCAGCTCTCAACTGAACCAGGGAGGCCCCTACGAGCAGTACTTC. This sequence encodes CASSQLNQGGPYEQYF.

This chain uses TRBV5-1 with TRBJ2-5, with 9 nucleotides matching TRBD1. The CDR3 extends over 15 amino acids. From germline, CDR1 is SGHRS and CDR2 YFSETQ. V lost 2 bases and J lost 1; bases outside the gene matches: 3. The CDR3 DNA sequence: TGCGCCAGCAGCTTTCCGACAGGGGGCCAAGAGACCCAGTACTTC. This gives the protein CASSFPTGGQETQYF.

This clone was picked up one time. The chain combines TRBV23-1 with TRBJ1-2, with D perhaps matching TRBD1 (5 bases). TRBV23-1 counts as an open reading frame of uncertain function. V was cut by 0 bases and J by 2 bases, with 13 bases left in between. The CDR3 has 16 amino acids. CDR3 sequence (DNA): TGCGCCAGCAGTCAATCGACTGCCAGGGTGAACTATGGCTACACCTTC. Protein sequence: CASSQSTARVNYGYTF.

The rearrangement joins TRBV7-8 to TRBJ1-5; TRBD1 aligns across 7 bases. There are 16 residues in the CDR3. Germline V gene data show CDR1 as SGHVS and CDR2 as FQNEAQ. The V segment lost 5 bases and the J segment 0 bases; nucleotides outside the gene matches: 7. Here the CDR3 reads CASSLDRVDSNQPQHF. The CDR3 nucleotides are TGTGCCAGCAGCCTCGACAGGGTCGATAGCAATCAGCCCCAGCATTTT.

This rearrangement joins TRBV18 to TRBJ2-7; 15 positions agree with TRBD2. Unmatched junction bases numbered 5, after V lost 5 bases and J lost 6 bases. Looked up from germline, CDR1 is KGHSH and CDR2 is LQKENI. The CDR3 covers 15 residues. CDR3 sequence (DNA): TGTGCCAGCTCAGAAGGACTAGCGGGGGGGTCCGAGCAGTACTTC. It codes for CASSEGLAGGSEQYF. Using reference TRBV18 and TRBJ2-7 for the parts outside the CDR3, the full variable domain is NAGVMQNPRHLVRRRGQEARLRCSPMKGHSHVYWYRQLPEEGLKFMVYLQKENIIDESGMPKERFSAEFPKEGPSILRIQQVVRGDSAAYFCASSEGLAGGSEQYFGPGTRLTVT.

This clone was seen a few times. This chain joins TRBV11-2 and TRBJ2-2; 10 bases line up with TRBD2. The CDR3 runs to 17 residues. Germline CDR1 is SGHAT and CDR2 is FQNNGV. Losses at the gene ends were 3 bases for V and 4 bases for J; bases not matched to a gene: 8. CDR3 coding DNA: TGTGCCAGCAGCTTTTTCCTAGCGGGGGATTTCACCGGGGAGCTGTTTTTT. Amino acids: CASSFFLAGDFTGELFF.

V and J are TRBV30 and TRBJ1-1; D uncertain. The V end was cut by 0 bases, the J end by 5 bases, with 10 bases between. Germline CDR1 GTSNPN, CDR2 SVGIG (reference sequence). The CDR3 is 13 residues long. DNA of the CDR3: TGTGCCTGGAGTGTACTGATGAGGACTGAAGCTTTCTTT. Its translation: CAWSVLMRTEAFF.

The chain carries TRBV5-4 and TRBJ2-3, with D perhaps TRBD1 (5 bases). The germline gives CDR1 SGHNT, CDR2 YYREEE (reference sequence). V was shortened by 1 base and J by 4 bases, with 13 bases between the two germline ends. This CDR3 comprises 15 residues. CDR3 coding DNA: TGTGCCAGCAGCTTGCTCTTAGGGGATGCAGATACGCAGTATTTT. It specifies CASSLLLGDADTQYF.

CDR3 in amino acids: CASSPQGMGTEAFF. The CDR3 DNA follows: TGTGCCAGCAGCCCTCAGGGGATGGGCACTGAAGCTTTCTTT. The genes are TRBV7-2 and TRBJ1-1, with a tentative D call TRBD1 (6 bases). Germline assignment: CDR1 SGHTA and CDR2 FQGNSA. Trimming removed 5 bases at V and 4 bases at J, with 14 bases between. The CDR3 is 14 residues long. Using reference TRBV7-2 and TRBJ1-1 for the parts outside the CDR3, the full variable domain is GAGVSQSPSNKVTEKGKDVELRCDPISGHTALYWYRQSLGQGLEFLIYFQGNSAPDKSGLPSDRFSAERTGGSVSTLTIQRTQQEDSAVYLCASSPQGMGTEAFFGQGTRLTVV.

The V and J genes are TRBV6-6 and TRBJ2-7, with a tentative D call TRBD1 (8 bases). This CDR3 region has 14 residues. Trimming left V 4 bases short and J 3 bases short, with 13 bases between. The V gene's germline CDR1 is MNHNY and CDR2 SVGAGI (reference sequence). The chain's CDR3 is CASSLQGGYYEQYF. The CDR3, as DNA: TGTGCCAGCAGTTTACAGGGGGGGTACTACGAGCAGTACTTC.

The CDR3 loop reads CASSPLGQSYNEQFF. The CDR3, as DNA: TGTGCCAGCTCACCACTGGGACAGTCCTACAATGAGCAGTTCTTC. The chain couples TRBV18 to TRBJ2-1, with 7 bases fitting TRBD1. The junction had 1 base not matched to a gene; V was cut back by 1 base and J by 1 base. CDR1 KGHSH and CDR2 LQKENI come from the germline V gene. The CDR3 is 15 amino acids.

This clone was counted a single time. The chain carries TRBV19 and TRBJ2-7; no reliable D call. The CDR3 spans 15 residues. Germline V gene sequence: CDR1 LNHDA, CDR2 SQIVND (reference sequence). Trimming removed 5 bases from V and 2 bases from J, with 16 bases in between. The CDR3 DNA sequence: TGTGCCAGTAGTCTCGAGGCGTCCAGCACCTACGAGCAGTACTTC. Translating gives CASSLEASSTYEQYF.

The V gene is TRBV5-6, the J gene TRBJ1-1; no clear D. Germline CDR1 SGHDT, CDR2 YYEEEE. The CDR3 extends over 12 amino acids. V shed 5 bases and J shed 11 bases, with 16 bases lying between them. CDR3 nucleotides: TGTGCCAGCAGTGACGGGGAAGTAGGGGCTTTCTTT. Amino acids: CASSDGEVGAFF.

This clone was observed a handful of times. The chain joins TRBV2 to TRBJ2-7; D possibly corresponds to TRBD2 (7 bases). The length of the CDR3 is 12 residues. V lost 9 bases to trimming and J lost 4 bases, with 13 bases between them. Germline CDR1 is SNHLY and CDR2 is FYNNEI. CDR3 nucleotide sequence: TGTGCCAGGGGGGGGGCAGGGTACGAGCAGTACTTC. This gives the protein CARGGAGYEQYF. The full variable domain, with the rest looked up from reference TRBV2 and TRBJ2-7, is EPEVTQTPSHQVTQMGQEVILRCVPISNHLYFYWYRQILGQKVEFLVSFYNNEISEKSEIFDDQFSVERPDGSNFTLKIRSTKLEDSAMYFCARGGAGYEQYFGPGTRLTVT.

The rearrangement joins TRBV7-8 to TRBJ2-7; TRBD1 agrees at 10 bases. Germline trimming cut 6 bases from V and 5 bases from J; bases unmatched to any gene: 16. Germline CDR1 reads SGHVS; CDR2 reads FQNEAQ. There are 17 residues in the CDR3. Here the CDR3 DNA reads TGTGCCAGCAGTCGATCCGGGACAGGGACAGGGGACGACGAGCAGTACTTC. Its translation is CASSRSGTGTGDDEQYF.

The CDR3 bases are TGTGCCAGCAGCTTAGGTTCTGCACCCCTCCACTTT. Its translation is CASSLGSAPLHF. This chain uses TRBV7-2 with TRBJ1-6; no clear D. The CDR3 consists of 12 residues. Trimming cost V 1 base and J 11 bases, with 6 bases left between them. Germline values: CDR1 SGHTA, CDR2 FQGNSA.

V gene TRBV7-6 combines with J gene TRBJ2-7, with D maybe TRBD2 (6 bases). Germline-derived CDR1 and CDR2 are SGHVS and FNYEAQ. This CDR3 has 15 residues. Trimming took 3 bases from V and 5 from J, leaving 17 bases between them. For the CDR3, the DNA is TGTGCCAGCAGCTTGGTACTAGCTGGTTTTGACGAGCAGTACTTC. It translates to CASSLVLAGFDEQYF.

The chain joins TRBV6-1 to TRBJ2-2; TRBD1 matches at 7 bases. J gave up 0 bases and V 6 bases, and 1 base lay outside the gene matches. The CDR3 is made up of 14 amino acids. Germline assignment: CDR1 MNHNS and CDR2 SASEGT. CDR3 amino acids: CASRDRPNTGELFF. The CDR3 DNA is TGTGCCAGCAGGGACAGGCCGAACACCGGGGAGCTGTTTTTT.

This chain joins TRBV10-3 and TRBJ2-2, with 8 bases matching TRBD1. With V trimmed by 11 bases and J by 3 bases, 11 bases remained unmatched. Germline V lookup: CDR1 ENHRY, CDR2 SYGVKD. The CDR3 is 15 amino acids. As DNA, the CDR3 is TGTGCCCACAGCGGAGAGACAGGGGACACCGGGGAGCTGTTTTTT. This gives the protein CAHSGETGDTGELFF.

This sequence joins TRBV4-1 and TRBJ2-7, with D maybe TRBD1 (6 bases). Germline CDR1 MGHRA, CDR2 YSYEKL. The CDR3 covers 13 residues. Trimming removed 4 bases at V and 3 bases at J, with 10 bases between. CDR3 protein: CASSRTGNYEQYF. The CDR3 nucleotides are TGCGCCAGCAGCCGAACAGGGAACTACGAGCAGTACTTC.

This CDR3 reads CASSYSGPGGNQPQHF. The CDR3 DNA is TGTGCCAGCAGTTACTCAGGGCCAGGGGGCAATCAGCCCCAGCATTTT. V and J are TRBV6-5 and TRBJ1-5, with D perhaps matching TRBD1 (6 bases). This CDR3 has 16 amino acids. V was trimmed by 0 bases and J by 2 bases, leaving 11 bases between them. Germline loops: CDR1 MNHEY, CDR2 SVGAGI.

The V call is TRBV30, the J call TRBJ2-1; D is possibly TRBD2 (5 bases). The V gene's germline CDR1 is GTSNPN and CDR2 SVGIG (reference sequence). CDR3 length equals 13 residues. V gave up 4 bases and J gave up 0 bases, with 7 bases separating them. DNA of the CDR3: TGTGCCTGGACGGGGTTCTCCTACAATGAGCAGTTCTTC. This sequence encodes CAWTGFSYNEQFF.

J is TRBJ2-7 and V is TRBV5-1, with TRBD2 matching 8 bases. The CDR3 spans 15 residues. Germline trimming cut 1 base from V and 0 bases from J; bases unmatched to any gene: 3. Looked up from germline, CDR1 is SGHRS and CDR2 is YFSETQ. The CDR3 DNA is TGCGCCAGCAGCTTGTTGCGGGGGGACTCCTACGAGCAGTACTTC. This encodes CASSLLRGDSYEQYF. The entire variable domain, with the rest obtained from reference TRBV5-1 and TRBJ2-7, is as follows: KAGVTQTPRYLIKTRGQQVTLSCSPISGHRSVSWYQQTPGQGLQFLFEYFSETQRNKGNFPGRFSGRQFSNSRSEMNVSTLELGDSALYLCASSLLRGDSYEQYFGPGTRLTVT.

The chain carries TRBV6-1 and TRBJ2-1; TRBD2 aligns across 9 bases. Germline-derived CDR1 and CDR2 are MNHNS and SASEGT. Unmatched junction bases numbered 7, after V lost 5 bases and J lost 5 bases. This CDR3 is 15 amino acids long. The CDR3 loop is CASSKGASGNNEQFF. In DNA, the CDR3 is TGTGCCAGCAGTAAAGGTGCTAGCGGGAACAATGAGCAGTTCTTC.

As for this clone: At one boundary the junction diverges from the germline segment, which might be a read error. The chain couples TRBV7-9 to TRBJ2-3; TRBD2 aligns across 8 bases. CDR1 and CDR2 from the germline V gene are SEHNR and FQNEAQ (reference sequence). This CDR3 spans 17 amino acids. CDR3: CSSSLARAGARLNTQYF. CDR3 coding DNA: TGTTCCAGCAGCTTAGCAAGAGCGGGGGCCCGTCTAAATACGCAGTATTTT.

The CDR3 bases are TGTGCCACCAGTGACAGGGGAGATGGCGAGCAGTACTTC. Its protein is CATSDRGDGEQYF. The chain uses TRBV15 and TRBJ2-7; 8 nucleotides align to TRBD1. The length of the CDR3 is 13 residues. CDR1 and CDR2 (germline): LNHNV, YYDKDF (reference sequence). Losses at the gene ends were 6 bases for V and 6 bases for J; bases not matched to a gene: 7.